This is a list of T cell receptor beta chains from one sample in a study of CD8 T cells in ankylosing spondylitis. TCRdb reprocessed the 5' RACE reads with MiXCR, giving one entry per CDR3 protein. Seen here are around 150,000 distinct CDR3 sequences, 15% to 20% observed once, and the top ten hold roughly 8%. Material: blood, either unsorted or a sorted T cell fraction (not recorded which). The receptors stem from a male donor with ankylosing spondylitis or in good health (not recorded which). The CDR3 runs from the conserved cysteine through the conserved F or W. D genes are given only for firm matches. Rows give clone size only sometimes, using once, few, many, or a class for an expanded clone.

clone_size j_call d_call v_call cdr3_aa cdr3_nt
few TRBJ1-2 . TRBV5-1 CASSLGQVAYGFTF TGCGCCAGCAGCTTGGGACAGGTGGCCTATGGCTTCACCTTC
many TRBJ2-7 . TRBV6-1 CASSATGFEQYF TGTGCCAGCAGTGCCACCGGGTTCGAGCAGTACTTC
few TRBJ2-1 TRBD2 TRBV27 CASSGPAGGPYNEQFF TGTGCCAGCAGTGGACCAGCGGGAGGGCCCTACAATGAGCAGTTCTTC
. TRBJ2-5 . TRBV19 CASSEEETQYF TGTGCCAGTAGTGAGGAAGAGACCCAGTACTTC
many TRBJ2-5 . TRBV5-1 CASSLGQIDETQYF TGCGCCAGCAGCTTGGGACAGATTGACGAGACCCAGTACTTC
few TRBJ2-1 TRBD2 TRBV28 CASQEGLANNEQFF TGTGCCAGTCAAGAGGGACTAGCAAACAATGAGCAGTTCTTC
once TRBJ2-5 . TRBV25-1 CASSIGRLSPYQETQYF TGTGCCAGCAGTATAGGCCGTCTTTCTCCGTACCAAGAGACCCAGTACTTC
many TRBJ2-1 . TRBV12-3/TRBV12-4 CASSSHPGHANNEQFF TGTGCCAGCAGTTCTCACCCGGGACACGCGAACAATGAGCAGTTCTTC
. TRBJ1-5 . TRBV20-1 CSAIRGGNQPQHF TGCAGTGCTATAAGAGGGGGCAATCAGCCCCAGCATTTT
many TRBJ2-2 . TRBV10-3 CAISEAGTRTGELFF TGTGCCATCAGTGAGGCGGGGACCAGGACCGGGGAGCTGTTTTTT
many TRBJ1-2 TRBD1 TRBV10-3 CAISGGQGDYGYTF TGTGCCATCAGTGGTGGACAGGGGGACTATGGCTACACCTTC
few TRBJ2-2 TRBD2 TRBV19 CASRLLAGNTGELFF TGTGCCAGTAGACTTCTAGCGGGGAACACCGGGGAGCTGTTTTTT
. TRBJ2-7 . TRBV11-2 CASSFTDYEQYF TGTGCCAGCAGCTTTACAGATTACGAGCAGTACTTC
few TRBJ2-1 TRBD2 TRBV6-5 CASSFSGSFYNEQFF TGTGCCAGCAGTTTTAGCGGGAGTTTCTACAATGAGCAGTTCTTC
. TRBJ2-2 . TRBV23-1 CASSRLTVNTGELFF TGCGCCAGCAGTCGCCTGACAGTGAACACCGGGGAGCTGTTTTTT
few TRBJ2-4 . TRBV18 CASSPVGSAKNIQYF TGTGCCAGCTCTCCCGTGGGGTCAGCCAAAAACATTCAGTACTTC
many TRBJ1-1 TRBD1 TRBV10-3 CAIRRDSLNTEAFF TGTGCCATCAGGCGGGACAGTCTGAACACTGAAGCTTTCTTT
many TRBJ2-5 TRBD2 TRBV10-3 CAISLGGSRETQYF TGTGCCATCAGTTTGGGCGGGAGCAGGGAGACCCAGTACTTC
. TRBJ2-1 TRBD2 TRBV5-5 CASSLAKSSGYNEQFF TGTGCCAGCAGCTTGGCGAAGTCTAGCGGCTACAATGAGCAGTTCTTC
few TRBJ1-1 . TRBV28 CASSLYRTEAFF TGTGCCAGCAGTTTATACCGCACTGAAGCTTTCTTT
many TRBJ2-7 TRBD2 TRBV5-1 CASQNLAGAYEQYF TGCGCCAGTCAAAACCTAGCGGGAGCCTACGAGCAGTACTTC
. TRBJ1-4 . TRBV30 CAWNRREENEKLFF TGTGCCTGGAACCGCAGGGAAGAGAATGAAAAACTGTTTTTT
. TRBJ2-2 TRBD2 TRBV28 CASSFLRLAGVLGGELFF TGTGCCAGCAGTTTTTTGAGACTAGCGGGAGTTCTCGGCGGGGAGCTGTTTTTT
many TRBJ1-4 . TRBV12-3/TRBV12-4 CASSSRVEGEKLFF TGTGCCAGCAGTTCGCGGGTAGAGGGAGAAAAACTGTTTTTT
once TRBJ1-2 . TRBV20-1 CSARAAGLGYYTF TGCAGTGCTAGAGCAGCGGGACTGGGATACTACACCTTC
. TRBJ2-6 . TRBV18 CASSPPTVSAGANVLTF TGTGCCAGCTCACCTCCGACAGTATCAGCTGGGGCCAACGTCCTGACTTTC
. TRBJ2-2 TRBD1 TRBV6-5 CASSLSPGQGADTGELFF TGTGCCAGCAGCCTATCCCCGGGACAGGGGGCGGACACCGGGGAGCTGTTTTTT
many TRBJ2-3 . TRBV20-1 CSAGESGTLTDTQYF TGCAGTGCTGGGGAGTCAGGAACCCTCACAGATACGCAGTATTTT
. TRBJ2-1 TRBD2 TRBV6-6 CASRFGTSGPNEQFF TGTGCCAGCAGATTCGGGACTAGCGGGCCCAATGAGCAGTTCTTC
few TRBJ2-7 . TRBV20-1 CSARVQRYEQYF TGCAGTGCTAGAGTACAGCGCTACGAGCAGTACTTC
many TRBJ2-7 . TRBV7-2 CASSLQGLGYEQYF TGTGCCAGCAGCCTACAGGGTCTCGGGTACGAGCAGTACTTC
. TRBJ1-1 . TRBV7-3 CASSPKGYGAPAFF TGTGCCAGCAGCCCTAAGGGGTACGGCGCTCCGGCTTTCTTT
. TRBJ2-7 . TRBV2 CASSGEGYEQYF TGTGCCAGCAGTGGTGAGGGCTACGAGCAGTACTTC
few TRBJ1-5 . TRBV10-2 CASSGGWGGDQHF TGCGCCAGCAGTGGGGGATGGGGGGGAGACCAGCATTTT
few TRBJ2-5 . TRBV11-2 CASSLGGDGETQYF TGTGCCAGCAGCTTAGGGGGCGACGGTGAGACCCAGTACTTC
few TRBJ2-1 . TRBV28 CASSKGSYNEQFF TGTGCCAGCTCGAAGGGCTCCTACAATGAGCAGTTCTTC
many TRBJ1-5 . TRBV5-1 CASSLEGMGQPQHF TGCGCCAGCAGCTTGGAAGGGATGGGCCAGCCCCAGCATTTT
many TRBJ2-1 . TRBV3-1 CASSQFVVAEQFF TGTGCCAGCAGCCAATTTGTAGTTGCCGAGCAGTTCTTC
many TRBJ2-7 . TRBV5-1 CASSPGGSDHEQYF TGCGCCAGCAGCCCCGGCGGGTCGGATCACGAGCAGTACTTC
many TRBJ2-2 TRBD1 TRBV12-3/TRBV12-4 CASSLRGMNTGELFF TGTGCCAGCAGCCTCAGGGGGATGAACACCGGGGAGCTGTTTTTT
many TRBJ2-1 . TRBV20-1 CSASPRSSYNEQFF TGCAGTGCTTCCCCTCGGAGCTCCTACAATGAGCAGTTCTTC
many TRBJ2-1 . TRBV9 CASSVGGGGSSYNEQFF TGTGCCAGCAGCGTGGGAGGGGGCGGGAGCTCCTACAATGAGCAGTTCTTC
. TRBJ2-1 . TRBV20-1 CSARDRVEQFF TGCAGTGCTAGAGATCGGGTTGAGCAGTTCTTC
many TRBJ1-1 . TRBV20-1 CSASQGRTEAFF TGCAGTGCAAGCCAGGGGCGTACTGAAGCTTTCTTT
. TRBJ2-1 . TRBV7-8 CASSLGPSSVGEQFF TGTGCCAGCAGCTTAGGTCCGTCTAGTGTTGGTGAGCAGTTCTTC
. TRBJ2-1 . TRBV12-3/TRBV12-4 CASSLEYNEQFF TGTGCCAGCAGTTTAGAATACAATGAGCAGTTCTTC
many TRBJ2-2 . TRBV28 CASSWRYRGFLANTGELFF TGTGCCAGCAGTTGGAGATACCGGGGTTTTCTCGCGAACACCGGGGAGCTGTTTTTT
few TRBJ2-1 TRBD2 TRBV20-1 CSARPGTSGTNEQFF TGCAGTGCCCGCCCCGGGACTAGCGGGACCAATGAGCAGTTCTTC
many TRBJ1-2 . TRBV12-3/TRBV12-4 CASTTTTAYGYTF TGTGCCAGCACCACTACCACTGCCTATGGCTACACCTTC
many TRBJ2-1 . TRBV10-3 CAISEREQWDNEQFF TGTGCCATCAGTGAGCGGGAGCAGTGGGACAATGAGCAGTTCTTC
few TRBJ1-4 TRBD1 TRBV27 CASSRQGRQRGPREKLFF TGTGCCAGCAGCCGACAGGGGCGCCAACGAGGTCCGCGTGAAAAACTGTTTTTT
many TRBJ1-3 . TRBV5-1 CASSLASLDTIYF TGCGCCAGCAGCTTGGCCTCTTTGGACACCATATATTTT